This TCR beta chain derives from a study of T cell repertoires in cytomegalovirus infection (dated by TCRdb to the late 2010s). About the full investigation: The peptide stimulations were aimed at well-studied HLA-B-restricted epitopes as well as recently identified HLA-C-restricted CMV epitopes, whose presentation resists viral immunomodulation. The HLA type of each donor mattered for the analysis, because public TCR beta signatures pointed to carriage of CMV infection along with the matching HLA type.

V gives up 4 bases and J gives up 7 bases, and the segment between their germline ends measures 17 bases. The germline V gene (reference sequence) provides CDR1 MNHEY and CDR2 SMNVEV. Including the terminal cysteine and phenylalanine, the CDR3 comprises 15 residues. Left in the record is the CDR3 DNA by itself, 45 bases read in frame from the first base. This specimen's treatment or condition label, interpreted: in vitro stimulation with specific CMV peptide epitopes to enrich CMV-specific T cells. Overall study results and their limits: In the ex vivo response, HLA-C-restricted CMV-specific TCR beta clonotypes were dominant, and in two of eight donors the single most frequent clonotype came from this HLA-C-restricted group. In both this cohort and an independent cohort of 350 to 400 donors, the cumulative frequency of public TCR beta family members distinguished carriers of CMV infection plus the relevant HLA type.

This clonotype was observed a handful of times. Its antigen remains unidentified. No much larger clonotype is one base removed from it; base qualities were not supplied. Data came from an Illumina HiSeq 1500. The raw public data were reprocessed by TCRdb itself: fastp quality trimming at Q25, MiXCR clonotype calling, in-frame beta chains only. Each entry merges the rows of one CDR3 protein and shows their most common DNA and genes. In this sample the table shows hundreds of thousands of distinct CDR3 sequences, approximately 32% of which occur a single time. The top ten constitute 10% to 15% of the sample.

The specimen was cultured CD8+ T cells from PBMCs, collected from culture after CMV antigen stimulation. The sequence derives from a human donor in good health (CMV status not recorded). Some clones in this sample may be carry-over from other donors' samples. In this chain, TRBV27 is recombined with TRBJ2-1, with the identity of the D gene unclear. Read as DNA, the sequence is TGTGCCAGCAGTTCGACGGCCCGTGGATGGAATGAGCAGTTCTTC. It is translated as CASSSTARGWNEQFF.